This T cell receptor (beta chain) was sequenced in a study of technical replicates of blood from several donors. Trimming removed 4 bases from V and 4 bases from J; junction bases left unmatched: 12. CDR3 length equals 17 residues. The germline gives CDR1 MDHEN, CDR2 SYDVKM. Generated by immunoSEQ multiplex PCR, the TCRdb table keeps only in-frame clones and is missing some. The sample consists of tens of thousands of clones, roughly 94% of them appearing once. The sequence came from a human donor in good health. The genes are TRBV28 and TRBJ1-1, with 10 nucleotides matching TRBD1. Input material: T cells isolated from PBMCs. CDR3 residues: CASSWGPGQGSGTEAFF. The CDR3, as DNA: TGTGCCAGCAGTTGGGGCCCGGGACAGGGGAGCGGCACTGAAGCTTTCTTT. Full variable domain (missing parts from reference TRBV28 and TRBJ1-1): DVKVTQSSRYLVKRTGEKVFLECVQDMDHENMFWYRQDPGLGLRLIYFSYDVKMKEKGDIPEGYSVSREKKERFSLILESASTNQTSMYLCASSWGPGQGSGTEAFFGQGTRLTVV.